Listed below are T cell receptor beta chains from one sample, sequenced in a study of T cell repertoires in cytomegalovirus infection. TCRdb analysed the reads with MiXCR anew, one entry per CDR3 protein. The sample has some 500,000 distinct CDR3 sequences, approximately 40% seen once. These receptors' antigens are unknown. The sequencing used cultured PBMCs, collected from culture after CMV antigen stimulation. These TCRs come from a human donor in good health (CMV status not recorded). Some clones in this sample may be carry-over from other donors' samples. Each CDR3 is given with its conserved first and last residue. D genes are given only for firm matches. Where a row states a size, it is once, few, many or the class of an expanded clone; other rows omit it.

v_call	d_call	clone_size	j_call	cdr3_aa	cdr3_nt
TRBV7-9	TRBD1	-	TRBJ1-3	CASSKRGDRETAGNTIYF	TGTGCCAGCAGCAAGCGGGGAGACAGGGAAACGGCGGGAAACACCATATATTTT
TRBV7-2	-	few	TRBJ1-5	CASSLSRTRNQPQHF	TGTGCCAGCAGCTTAAGCCGGACGCGAAATCAGCCCCAGCATTTT
TRBV12-3/TRBV12-4	-	few	TRBJ1-1	CASSLLQGPEAFF	TGTGCCAGCAGTTTGTTGCAGGGCCCAGAAGCTTTCTTT
TRBV7-2	-	few	TRBJ2-1	CASSLLVAGNEQFF	TGTGCCAGCAGCTTATTAGTAGCAGGCAATGAGCAGTTCTTC
TRBV7-6	-	few	TRBJ2-2	CASSLEGAGTGELFF	TGTGCCAGCAGCTTGGAGGGGGCAGGGACCGGGGAGCTGTTTTTT
TRBV6-2/TRBV6-3	-	-	TRBJ2-7	CASSNTGPSYEQYF	TGTGCCAGCAGTAATACAGGTCCTTCCTACGAGCAGTACTTC
TRBV7-2	-	-	TRBJ2-3	CASSPLGGGPTDTQYF	TGTGCCAGCAGCCCACTGGGGGGGGGCCCAACAGATACGCAGTATTTT
TRBV5-1	TRBD1	-	TRBJ2-7	CASSIPPGQVSEQYF	TGCGCCAGCAGCATCCCACCGGGACAGGTATCCGAGCAGTACTTC
TRBV7-8	-	-	TRBJ1-1	CASSQGPGAGAFF	TGTGCCAGCAGCCAGGGACCAGGGGCTGGAGCTTTCTTT
TRBV19	-	few	TRBJ1-1	CASMRNSMNTEAFF	TGTGCCAGTATGCGTAACAGCATGAACACTGAAGCTTTCTTT
TRBV7-9	-	-	TRBJ2-3	CASSFSRADTQYF	TGTGCCAGCAGCTTTTCGAGAGCAGATACGCAGTATTTT
TRBV7-2	-	many	TRBJ2-5	CASRPQGGGEETQYF	TGTGCCAGCAGACCTCAGGGGGGAGGAGAGGAGACCCAGTACTTC
TRBV7-2	-	-	TRBJ1-4	CASSPSAGVATNEKLFF	TGTGCCAGCAGCCCCTCGGCGGGGGTTGCAACTAATGAAAAACTGTTTTTT
TRBV29-1	TRBD2	-	TRBJ2-1	CSGLTRTSGSISYNEQFF	TGCAGCGGGCTGACACGGACTAGCGGGTCGATCTCCTACAATGAGCAGTTCTTC
TRBV2	TRBD2	-	TRBJ2-1	CASSEWWASGGEFNEQFF	TGTGCCAGCAGTGAATGGTGGGCTAGCGGGGGGGAATTTAATGAGCAGTTCTTC
TRBV19	TRBD2	few	TRBJ2-2	CASSTSGRGGTGELFF	TGTGCCAGTAGTACTAGCGGGAGGGGAGGCACCGGGGAGCTGTTTTTT
TRBV7-8	-	few	TRBJ2-7	CASSSPGELASYEQYF	TGTGCCAGCAGCTCCCCAGGGGAATTGGCCTCCTACGAGCAGTACTTC
TRBV20-1	TRBD2	-	TRBJ2-3	CSARDGAGKGDTQYF	TGCAGTGCTAGAGATGGAGCGGGAAAGGGGGATACGCAGTATTTT
TRBV15	TRBD2	few	TRBJ2-7	CATSGGVGPYEQYF	TGTGCCACCAGCGGGGGGGTCGGTCCCTACGAGCAGTACTTC
TRBV10-3	-	-	TRBJ2-3	CAINADWDDTQYF	TGTGCCATCAACGCGGACTGGGACGATACGCAGTATTTT